Following are 8 T cell receptor beta chains from one sample sequenced in a study of blood T cell repertoires in COVID-19. TCRdb's copy holds only in-frame clones and misses some; the assay was immunoSEQ multiplex PCR. The sample records tens of thousands of clones, approximately 87% being singletons. Specimen: peripheral blood. The receptors come from a woman aged 55 to 70 with COVID-19, enrolled during active disease.

The chain is built from TRBV28 and TRBJ1-1; no firm D call. Germline CDR1 is MDHEN and CDR2 is SYDVKM. The CDR3 totals 15 residues. V gave up 5 bases and J gave up 2 bases, with 15 bases separating them. The CDR3 DNA reads TGTGCCAGCAGTCCCTGGAGGTTGGGTAACACTGAAGCTTTCTTT. It codes for CASSPWRLGNTEAFF.

The chain is built from TRBV4-2 and TRBJ1-1; D may be TRBD1 (5 bases). This CDR3 is built from 17 residues. Germline V gene data show CDR1 as LGHNA and CDR2 as YNFKEQ. Between the trimmed V and J ends, which lost 0 bases and 1 base, there was a span of 15 bases. CDR3 loop: CASSQDQGLRRNTEAFF. The DNA for the CDR3 is TGTGCCAGCAGCCAAGATCAGGGACTCCGGAGGAACACTGAAGCTTTCTTT.

The rearrangement joins TRBV6-6 to TRBJ2-7, with 10 bases fitting TRBD1. The CDR3 extends over 15 amino acids. The V gene end was trimmed by 5 bases and the J gene end by 5 bases; junction bases not matched to a gene: 9. CDR1 is MNHNY, CDR2 SVGAGI, per germline (reference sequence). The CDR3: CASSLGTGDANEQYF. CDR3 nucleotides: TGTGCCAGCAGTCTAGGGACAGGGGACGCGAACGAGCAGTACTTC.

This chain links TRBV27 with TRBJ2-1; D gene uncertain. The CDR3 consists of 14 residues. Looked up from germline, CDR1 is MNHEY and CDR2 is SMNVEV (reference sequence). Trimming took 5 bases from V and 3 from J, leaving 11 bases between them. CDR3: CASSRSDFYNEQFF. DNA of the CDR3: TGTGCCAGCAGTCGCAGCGATTTCTACAATGAGCAGTTCTTC.

V and J are TRBV6-5 and TRBJ1-3; D is possibly TRBD1 (5 bases). Trimming stripped 10 bases from V and 3 bases from J, with 13 bases between. Germline CDR1 and CDR2: MNHEY and SVGAGI. The CDR3 has 13 residues. The CDR3 nucleotides are TGTGCCACCGGACACGAAAGTGGAAACACCATATATTTT. This encodes CATGHESGNTIYF.

This clone was detected only once. The chain joins TRBV3-1 (or the pseudogene TRBV3-2) to TRBJ2-7; D uncertain. Germline CDR1 and CDR2: LGHDT and YNNKEL (reference sequence). This CDR3 has 15 amino acids. Trimming shortened V by 0 bases and J by 7 bases, and 16 bases separated the two germline ends. The CDR3 sequence: CASSQERHEAREQYF. Here the CDR3 DNA reads TGTGCCAGCAGCCAAGAGCGTCACGAAGCCAGGGAGCAGTACTTC.

This rearrangement joins TRBV19 to TRBJ2-1; maybe TRBD2 (7 bases). CDR1 is LNHDA, CDR2 SQIVND, per germline (reference sequence). Between the trimmed V and J ends, which lost 4 bases and 14 bases, there was a span of 27 bases. The CDR3 has 16 residues. The CDR3 is CASSTLGGGSTGRKFF. The DNA for the CDR3 is TGTGCCAGTAGTACCTTGGGGGGCGGGAGCACTGGCAGGAAGTTCTTC.

This chain uses TRBV5-1 with TRBJ2-1; 8 bases map to TRBD2. Germline CDR1 SGHRS, CDR2 YFSETQ. The CDR3 extends over 15 amino acids. The ends lost 4 bases at V and 9 bases at J; junction bases unmatched: 12. The CDR3 DNA sequence: TGCGCCAGCAGCCCCGGGAGGGGGGGGCTGGGTGAGCAGTTCTTC. This gives the protein CASSPGRGGLGEQFF.